What follows are 22 T cell receptor beta chains derived from one specimen sequenced in a study of shared clonotypes between healthy human individuals. Profiled with immunoSEQ multiplex PCR; TCRdb holds only in-frame clones, not every one. The sample holds around 1.4 million clones, approximately 98.5% seen once. Sequencing was carried out using naive CD4+ T cells sorted from blood. Subset reported: CD45RA+ positively selected. Receptors originate from a man aged 25-40 years in good health.

V and J are TRBV11-2 and TRBJ2-7, with 11 bases aligning to TRBD2. The V gene's germline CDR1 is SGHAT and CDR2 FQNNGV. The CDR3 loop spans 15 amino acids. Losses at the gene ends were 0 bases for V and 6 bases for J; bases not matched to a gene: 4. As DNA, the CDR3 is TGTGCCAGCAGCTTAGAACTAGCGGGAGCTCGCGAGCAGTACTTC. This sequence encodes CASSLELAGAREQYF.

The rearrangement links TRBV19 to TRBJ2-1; D is undetermined. Germline V gene lookup returns CDR1 LNHDA and CDR2 SQIVND (reference sequence). Between the trimmed V and J ends, which lost 2 bases and 12 bases, there was a span of 14 bases. The length of the CDR3 is 13 residues. The CDR3 loop reads CASSINQELGQFF. The CDR3 DNA reads as TGTGCCAGTAGTATAAATCAGGAGTTAGGGCAGTTCTTC. The entire variable domain, with the rest obtained from reference TRBV19 and TRBJ2-1, is as follows: DGGITQSPKYLFRKEGQNVTLSCEQNLNHDAMYWYRQDPGQGLRLIYYSQIVNDFQKGDIAEGYSVSREKKESFPLTVTSAQKNPTAFYLCASSINQELGQFFGPGTRLTVL.

The V gene is TRBV30, the J gene TRBJ1-1; D not certain. Germline V gene data show CDR1 as GTSNPN and CDR2 as SVGIG (reference sequence). Trimming stripped 7 bases from V and 1 base from J, with 10 bases between. This CDR3 has 12 residues. The CDR3 DNA is TGTGCCTTCAAACCTGGGAACACTGAAGCTTTCTTT. Protein sequence: CAFKPGNTEAFF.

The rearrangement joins TRBV7-9 to TRBJ2-7; perhaps TRBD2 as D (6 bases). Per the germline V gene, CDR1 is SEHNR and CDR2 is FQNEAQ (reference sequence). This CDR3 has 13 residues. Trimming took 6 bases from V and 6 from J, leaving 15 bases between them. CDR3 protein: CASSDVQGGEQYF. The DNA for the CDR3 is TGTGCCAGCAGTGACGTCCAGGGAGGCGAGCAGTACTTC.

This clone was observed a single time. An end of the junction does not agree with germline; a read error may underlie this. CDR3 DNA sequence: TGCAGTGCTATTCCCGGGCCCGTGGTCTTC. Its protein is CSAIPGPVVF. The chain employs TRBV20-1 and TRBJ2-1; no firm D call. This CDR3 spans 10 amino acids. Germline V lookup: CDR1 DFQATT, CDR2 SNEGSKA (reference sequence).

The rearrangement uses TRBV11-3 and TRBJ2-2, with a weak D call TRBD2 (6 bases). The CDR3 loop spans 16 amino acids. The V gene's germline CDR1 is SGHNT and CDR2 YENEEA. The V gene lost 5 bases and the J gene lost 0 bases, with 13 bases spanning the gap. CDR3 nucleotide sequence: TGTGCCAGCAGCCCCGTGGCGGGGACGAACACCGGGGAGCTGTTTTTT. Its translation: CASSPVAGTNTGELFF.

The genes are TRBV7-8 and TRBJ1-1, with 8 bases identical to TRBD1. The CDR3 sequence is 13 residues long. V was pared by 2 bases and J by 5 bases, with 1 base of the junction left unmatched. CDR1 and CDR2 from the germline V gene are SGHVS and FQNEAQ. The CDR3 here is CASSLNRGTEAFF. The CDR3 DNA reads TGTGCCAGCAGCTTAAACAGGGGGACTGAAGCTTTCTTT.

This chain joins TRBV19 and TRBJ2-2; 7 positions match TRBD2. Germline CDR1 is LNHDA and CDR2 is SQIVND (reference sequence). The CDR3 runs to 13 residues. V shed 7 bases, J shed 4 bases, and the junction held 3 bases outside the gene matches. CDR3 protein: CASTWGGTGELFF. DNA of the CDR3: TGTGCCAGTACTTGGGGGGGCACCGGGGAGCTGTTTTTT. Filled out from reference TRBV19 and TRBJ2-2, the complete variable domain reads DGGITQSPKYLFRKEGQNVTLSCEQNLNHDAMYWYRQDPGQGLRLIYYSQIVNDFQKGDIAEGYSVSREKKESFPLTVTSAQKNPTAFYLCASTWGGTGELFFGEGSRLTVL.

This clone was detected once. V gene TRBV6-1 combines with J gene TRBJ1-2; 8 bases line up with TRBD1. J was trimmed by 3 bases and V by 4 bases; bases with no gene match: 4. This CDR3 contains 14 residues. Germline V lookup: CDR1 MNHNS, CDR2 SASEGT. This chain's CDR3 is CASSAGQEYYGYTF. The CDR3 DNA sequence: TGTGCCAGCAGTGCGGGACAGGAGTACTATGGCTACACCTTC.

The chain joins TRBV5-6 to TRBJ2-1, with a possible D match to TRBD2 (6 bases). This CDR3 spans 14 amino acids. Germline-derived CDR1 and CDR2 are SGHDT and YYEEEE. Trimming shortened V by 7 bases and J by 8 bases, and 19 bases separated the two germline ends. This chain's CDR3 is CASLADPLADEQFF. The CDR3 nucleotides read TGTGCCAGCTTAGCGGACCCGCTGGCGGATGAGCAGTTCTTC.

The chain is built from TRBV2 and TRBJ2-1; 12 nucleotides match TRBD2. CDR1 SNHLY and CDR2 FYNNEI come from the germline V gene. The CDR3 spans 19 residues. V gave up 5 bases and J gave up 5 bases; unmatched junction bases: 16. In DNA form, the CDR3 reads TGTGCCAGCAGTCCAGGGACTAGCGGGTTACCTACCGTGGACAATGAGCAGTTCTTC. Translation: CASSPGTSGLPTVDNEQFF.

This chain connects TRBV5-1 to TRBJ2-2; 7 bases are a match to TRBD2. The CDR3 totals 17 residues. Unmatched junction bases numbered 12, after V lost 4 bases and J lost 3 bases. The V gene's germline CDR1 is SGHRS and CDR2 YFSETQ. The CDR3 sequence: CASSRDLAGVYTGELFF. The CDR3 nucleotides read TGCGCCAGCAGCCGGGACCTGGCGGGAGTATACACCGGGGAGCTGTTTTTT.

This clone was recorded only once. This rearrangement joins TRBV15 to TRBJ2-5; TRBD2 matches 9 bases. The CDR3 is 19 amino acids. V dropped 2 bases and J dropped 4; count of bases not matched to a gene: 17. The V gene's germline CDR1 is LNHNV and CDR2 YYDKDF (reference sequence). The CDR3 bases are TGTGCCACCAGCAGACACCCCTCCCGTAGCGGGGGCTTCCGAGAGACCCAGTACTTC. Translating it yields CATSRHPSRSGGFRETQYF.

The count of this clone is one. The chain carries TRBV14 and TRBJ2-1; D is unclear. Per the germline V gene, CDR1 is SGHDN and CDR2 is FVKESK. The CDR3 extends over 14 amino acids. The ends were cut back, 1 base at V and 6 bases at J, with 10 bases in the middle. CDR3 coding DNA: TGTGCCAGCAGCCAAGCGCACACCGGCAATGAGCAGTTCTTC. It translates to CASSQAHTGNEQFF.

This rearrangement joins TRBV28 to TRBJ1-1; D call uncertain. CDR3 length: 13 amino acids. Per the germline V gene, CDR1 is MDHEN and CDR2 is SYDVKM. V lost 6 bases, J lost 8 bases, and 16 bases lay in between. CDR3 protein: CASSSHGSWEAFF. The CDR3 DNA reads as TGTGCCAGCAGCTCCCATGGGTCTTGGGAAGCTTTCTTT. Drawing the rest from reference TRBV28 and TRBJ1-1, the complete variable domain is DVKVTQSSRYLVKRTGEKVFLECVQDMDHENMFWYRQDPGLGLRLIYFSYDVKMKEKGDIPEGYSVSREKKERFSLILESASTNQTSMYLCASSSHGSWEAFFGQGTRLTVV.

In its sample, this clone was seen once. V and J are TRBV28 and TRBJ1-4; D gene ambiguous. Germline CDR1 MDHEN, CDR2 SYDVKM. This CDR3 is built from 14 residues. V was clipped by 7 bases and J by 2 bases, with 11 bases between them. The CDR3 nucleotides read TGTGCCAGCAATTGGGCTGGCACTAATGAAAAACTGTTTTTT. Amino acid sequence: CASNWAGTNEKLFF.

The V gene is TRBV5-1, the J gene TRBJ2-6, with a weak D call TRBD2 (5 bases). The CDR3 has 14 residues. V lost 5 bases to trimming and J lost 1 base, with 7 bases between them. Germline V lookup: CDR1 SGHRS, CDR2 YFSETQ. CDR3 sequence reads: CASRPGSGANVLTF. The CDR3 region has the DNA TGCGCCAGCAGACCGGGATCTGGGGCCAACGTCCTGACTTTC.

The chain is built from TRBV28 and TRBJ1-5; weak D call: TRBD1 (6 bases). Germline V gene sequence: CDR1 MDHEN, CDR2 SYDVKM. Between the trimmed V and J ends, which lost 4 bases and 9 bases, there was a span of 19 bases. CDR3 length: 15 residues. CDR3 protein: CASSSSTGTQGPQHF. Here the CDR3 DNA reads TGTGCCAGCAGTTCCTCAACAGGGACGCAGGGGCCCCAGCATTTT.

The chain joins TRBV28 to TRBJ1-5, with D hard to call. V was cut by 7 bases and J by 4 bases, with 17 bases left in between. CDR1 is MDHEN and CDR2 is SYDVKM in the germline V gene. This CDR3 is 15 amino acids long. The CDR3 DNA sequence: TGTGCCAGCACCCGGTCGGGCAGGTTAAATCAGCCCCAGCATTTT. It encodes CASTRSGRLNQPQHF.

This sequence joins TRBV7-9 and TRBJ2-7, with 7 bases fitting TRBD1. Germline V gene sequence: CDR1 SEHNR, CDR2 FQNEAQ (reference sequence). This CDR3 region has 14 residues. Trimming took 5 bases from V and 3 from J; bases not matched to a gene: 7. This CDR3 is CASSLRQGDYEQYF. The CDR3 DNA is TGTGCCAGCAGCCTAAGACAGGGAGACTACGAGCAGTACTTC.

The chain uses TRBV7-3 and TRBJ1-1; no reliable D call. The CDR3 consists of 14 residues. CDR1 and CDR2 (germline): SGHTA, FQGTGA. V was shortened by 1 base and J by 0 bases, with 6 bases between the two germline ends. The CDR3 is CASSLRALNTEAFF. CDR3 DNA sequence: TGTGCCAGCAGCTTAAGGGCCCTGAACACTGAAGCTTTCTTT.

This chain uses TRBV5-1 with TRBJ2-3, with 11 bases lining up with TRBD2. V lost 4 bases to trimming and J lost 6 bases; unmatched junction nucleotides: 13. This CDR3 comprises 17 residues. The germline V gene encodes CDR1 SGHRS and CDR2 YFSETQ. CDR3 amino acids: CASSPRLAGQQWDTQYF. In DNA form, the CDR3 reads TGCGCCAGCAGCCCAAGACTAGCGGGACAACAGTGGGATACGCAGTATTTT.